The present T cell receptor (beta chain) was sequenced within a study of control samples from healthy donors and cancer patients. Assay: immunoSEQ multiplex PCR; the TCRdb copy retains only in-frame clones and omits some. The table records 100,000 to 150,000 clones, about nine tenths of them present only once. Germline CDR1 SQVTM, CDR2 ANQGSEA. V gave up 6 bases and J gave up 3 bases, with 15 bases separating them. CDR3 length: 13 residues. This sequence originates from a woman aged 18-30 years in good health. The source material was blood. The chain is built from TRBV29-1 and TRBJ2-7; possible D gene TRBD2, 6 bases. CDR3 loop: CSVAPGLHYEQYF. CDR3 bases: TGCAGCGTGGCGCCGGGACTTCACTACGAGCAGTACTTC.